This T cell receptor beta chain was retrieved from a study of breast tumors, draining lymph nodes, adjacent tissues. In its sample, this clonotype was seen many times. The antigen is undetermined. MiXCR was run by TCRdb on the multiplex PCR reads, yielding one entry per CDR3 protein. Among about 180,000 distinct CDR3 sequences listed, 33% were seen once. This CDR3 has 16 residues. Germline lookup yields CDR1 DFQATT and CDR2 SNEGSKA (reference sequence). V gave up 6 bases and J gave up 1 base; unmatched junction bases: 8. Points from the study as a whole: Luminal-like breast cancer showed significantly higher tumor–nontumor repertoire similarity than basal-like. Findings are consistent with lymph node origin and intratumoral expansion of most tumor T cells.

Breast cancer patients provided tissue from their axillary draining lymph nodes. What was sequenced was axillary lymph node tissue. The receptor was derived from a female donor with breast cancer. Some clones in this sample may be carry-over from other donors' samples. The chain couples TRBV20-1 to TRBJ2-7; TRBD2 agrees at 14 bases. The CDR3 nucleotides are TGCAGTGCCCTGGGACTAGCGGGAGCAGGGTCCTACGAGCAGTACTTC. This encodes CSALGLAGAGSYEQYF.